A single sample gave rise to the 22 T cell receptor beta chains below, sequenced in a study of T-cell memory formation after mild COVID-19. TCRdb re-called the 5' RACE reads with MiXCR, one entry per CDR3 protein. The sample yields about 240,000 distinct CDR3 sequences, 7.5% to 10% seen once. Sequencing input: PBMCs or a T cell subset sorted from them (not recorded which). The receptors shown here come from a man younger than 30 who had mild COVID-19 (a few samples of this study predate the infection). Cell type and time point are not known.

V usage is TRBV4-1 and J usage is TRBJ2-7; TRBD1 matches 11 bases. The trim removed 4 bases at V and 0 bases at J, leaving 2 bases unmatched. Per germline, CDR1 MGHRA and CDR2 YSYEKL. This CDR3 region has 15 residues. CDR3 loop: CASSPGQGASYEQYF. CDR3 DNA: TGCGCCAGCAGCCCCGGACAGGGGGCCTCCTACGAGCAGTACTTC.

The genes are TRBV6-2 or TRBV6-3 and TRBJ1-5; D gene uncertain. The CDR3 spans 13 residues. Trimming shortened V by 7 bases and J by 5 bases, and 12 bases separated the two germline ends. CDR1 and CDR2 from the germline V gene are MNHEY and SVGEGT. CDR3 in amino acids: CASNPDTYQPQHF. In DNA, the CDR3 is TGTGCCAGCAACCCCGACACTTATCAGCCCCAGCATTTT.

The chain carries TRBV12-3 or TRBV12-4 and TRBJ1-6, with a tentative D call TRBD1 (6 bases). V lost 8 bases and J lost 10, with 12 bases in between. CDR3 size: 12 residues. The CDR3 spells CASGGLRSPLHF. For the CDR3, the DNA is TGTGCCAGCGGGGGGCTGCGGTCACCCCTCCACTTT.

The chain has TRBV6-4 and TRBJ2-3; D might be TRBD2 (5 bases). Germline assignment: CDR1 MRHNA and CDR2 SNTAGT. The CDR3 runs 15 residues. Deletions cut 3 bases from V and 3 bases from J, with 13 bases between. The CDR3: CASSESLERTDTQYF. In nucleotides, the CDR3 is TGTGCCAGCAGTGAATCACTAGAAAGGACAGATACGCAGTATTTT.

This clonotype showed up many times. The gene calls are TRBV7-2 and TRBJ2-7; 8 positions agree with TRBD1. The length of the CDR3 is 15 residues. Germline values: CDR1 SGHTA, CDR2 FQGNSA. V dropped 5 bases and J dropped 2; count of bases not matched to a gene: 8. The CDR3 nucleotides read TGTGCCAGCAGCGCGCCCCACAGGGGGACCTACGAGCAGTACTTC. The encoded protein is CASSAPHRGTYEQYF.

This chain uses TRBV7-9 with TRBJ1-5; the D is unclear. Looked up from germline, CDR1 is SEHNR and CDR2 is FQNEAQ (reference sequence). V lost 4 bases, J lost 11 bases, and 15 bases lay in between. The CDR3 runs 13 residues. Written as DNA, the CDR3 is TGTGCCAGCAGCTCCACCGGGCGTTGGACCCAGCATTTT. Encoded protein: CASSSTGRWTQHF.

The rearrangement uses TRBV7-9 and TRBJ2-5; D is undetermined. CDR3 length equals 13 residues. The germline gives CDR1 SEHNR, CDR2 FQNEAQ (reference sequence). Deletions cut 0 bases from V and 4 bases from J, with 6 bases between. The CDR3 region is CASSLATGETQYF. The CDR3 coding sequence is TGTGCCAGCAGCTTAGCTACTGGAGAGACCCAGTACTTC.

The chain joins TRBV6-6 to TRBJ1-4; D remains unclear. In germline, CDR1 is MNHNY, CDR2 SVGAGI (reference sequence). V lost 6 bases and J lost 7, with 15 bases in between. This CDR3 comprises 14 residues. The CDR3: CASRPPGWSEKLFF. The CDR3, as DNA: TGTGCCAGCAGACCCCCCGGGTGGAGTGAAAAACTGTTTTTT.

The chain is built from TRBV4-3 and TRBJ1-2; D is possibly TRBD1 (5 bases). Germline values: CDR1 LGHNA, CDR2 YSLEER. Trimming shortened V by 4 bases and J by 2 bases, and 23 bases separated the two germline ends. This CDR3 region has 18 residues. The CDR3 coding sequence is TGCGCCAGCAGCCTACAAGTGGGGGGGTCTATTGGGAACTATGGCTACACCTTC. Its protein product is CASSLQVGGSIGNYGYTF.

V gene TRBV7-2 combines with J gene TRBJ1-2; D is perhaps TRBD1 (5 bases). Germline assignment: CDR1 SGHTA and CDR2 FQGNSA. V lost 5 bases and J lost 2, with 12 bases in between. The CDR3 totals 14 residues. The CDR3 sequence is CASSLDSRNYGYTF. CDR3 DNA sequence: TGTGCCAGCAGCCTTGACAGCCGCAACTATGGCTACACCTTC.

This clonotype was seen a few times. The chain employs TRBV20-1 and TRBJ2-7, with D possibly matching TRBD2 (7 bases). Germline values: CDR1 DFQATT, CDR2 SNEGSKA (reference sequence). V was pared by 5 bases and J by 6 bases, with 11 bases between. This CDR3 has 11 residues. CDR3 residues: CSAEGGSEQYV. The CDR3 DNA is TGCAGTGCTGAGGGGGGGTCCGAGCAGTACGTC.

This clonotype was counted at least ten times. The chain joins TRBV5-1 to TRBJ1-4; D perhaps matches TRBD1 (5 bases). In germline, CDR1 is SGHRS, CDR2 YFSETQ. V dropped 3 bases and J dropped 0 bases, with 9 bases sitting between them. The CDR3 runs to 15 residues. CDR3 coding DNA: TGCGCCAGCAGCTCTGCAGGGTCAACTAATGAAAAACTGTTTTTT. Its translation: CASSSAGSTNEKLFF.

The chain is built from TRBV6-5 and TRBJ1-2; possibly TRBD1 for D (6 bases). The CDR3 covers 15 residues. Germline-derived CDR1 and CDR2 are MNHEY and SVGAGI. V was shortened by 2 bases and J by 7 bases, with 17 bases between the two germline ends. The CDR3 coding sequence is TGTGCCAGCAGTTACCAGGCAGGAGGGACAACTGGCTACACCTTC. As protein: CASSYQAGGTTGYTF.

V is TRBV30 and J is TRBJ1-2; D not certain. Germline lookup yields CDR1 GTSNPN and CDR2 SVGIG (reference sequence). Trimming took 2 bases from V and 2 from J, leaving 3 bases between them. The CDR3 is 11 amino acids. The DNA of the CDR3 is TGTGCCTGGAGTAACAACTATGGCTACACCTTC. Residues: CAWSNNYGYTF.

This clonotype has only a few counts. This chain connects TRBV6-2 or TRBV6-3 to TRBJ2-2; D might be TRBD1 (6 bases). Trimming stripped 1 base from V and 3 bases from J, with 6 bases between. The germline V gene encodes CDR1 MNHEY and CDR2 SVGEGT. The CDR3 spans 14 residues. In DNA form, the CDR3 reads TGTGCCAGCAGTTACTGGACAGACACCGGGGAGCTGTTTTTT. Amino acids: CASSYWTDTGELFF.

This clonotype was observed a handful of times. The chain has TRBV18 and TRBJ2-6; TRBD1 agrees at 7 bases. There are 17 residues in the CDR3. The germline V gene encodes CDR1 KGHSH and CDR2 LQKENI. V gave up 4 bases and J gave up 2 bases; unmatched junction bases: 8. The CDR3 DNA reads as TGTGCCAGCTCACGACAGGGATCGTTAACTGGGGCCAACGTCCTGACTTTC. Its protein product is CASSRQGSLTGANVLTF.

This clonotype was observed a handful of times. The CDR3 spells CASRPSVWETQYF. The CDR3 bases are TGTGCCAGCAGGCCCAGCGTATGGGAGACCCAGTACTTC. The chain links TRBV6-5 to TRBJ2-5; D gene uncertain. The CDR3 runs 13 residues. Per the germline V gene, CDR1 is MNHEY and CDR2 is SVGAGI. The V end was cut by 6 bases, the J end by 5 bases, with 13 bases between.

This chain links TRBV6-2 or TRBV6-3 with TRBJ2-3, with TRBD1 matching over 7 bases. The CDR3 consists of 13 residues. The junction had 3 bases not matched to a gene; V was cut back by 5 bases and J by 4 bases. Germline CDR1 is MNHEY and CDR2 is SVGEGT. The CDR3 DNA is TGTGCCAGCAGTCCTGACAGGGCAGATACGCAGTATTTT. Its protein product is CASSPDRADTQYF.

This clonotype was seen more than once but under ten times. The V call is TRBV5-6, the J call TRBJ2-3; tentatively, D is TRBD2 (6 bases). Germline CDR1 is SGHDT and CDR2 is YYEEEE. The germline V and J ends were trimmed by 0 bases and 6 bases, with 20 bases remaining between them. The CDR3 is 17 amino acids. As DNA, the CDR3 is TGTGCCAGCAGCTTGGTCGGGAACAGCGGGCTGGAGGATACGCAGTATTTT. This translates into CASSLVGNSGLEDTQYF. Filled out from reference TRBV5-6 and TRBJ2-3, the complete variable domain reads DAGVTQSPTHLIKTRGQQVTLRCSPKSGHDTVSWYQQALGQGPQFIFQYYEEEERQRGNFPDRFSGHQFPNYSSELNVNALLLGDSALYLCASSLVGNSGLEDTQYFGPGTRLTVL.

The table lists this clonotype with a few counts. This chain uses TRBV12-3 or TRBV12-4 with TRBJ1-2; D may be TRBD1 (6 bases). The CDR3 loop spans 13 amino acids. V dropped 10 bases and J dropped 8 bases, with 20 bases sitting between them. The CDR3 region is CAIQQTGRRGYTF. The CDR3 nucleotides are TGTGCCATCCAACAAACAGGGCGGAGGGGCTACACCTTC.

The rearrangement uses TRBV7-2 and TRBJ1-5, with D unresolved. V was cut by 0 bases and J by 0 bases, with 6 bases left in between. The germline CDR1 and CDR2 sequences are SGHTA and FQGNSA. The CDR3 has 15 amino acids. CDR3 amino acids: CASSLALNSNQPQHF. CDR3 coding DNA: TGTGCCAGCAGCTTAGCTCTGAATAGCAATCAGCCCCAGCATTTT.

The gene calls are TRBV13 and TRBJ2-5, with D maybe TRBD1 (6 bases). Per the germline V gene, CDR1 is PRHDT and CDR2 is FYEKMQ (reference sequence). V lost 5 bases and J lost 2, with 15 bases in between. There are 15 residues in the CDR3. In DNA form, the CDR3 reads TGTGCCAGCAGCCTAACCCCAGGGGAACAAGAGACCCAGTACTTC. It codes for CASSLTPGEQETQYF.